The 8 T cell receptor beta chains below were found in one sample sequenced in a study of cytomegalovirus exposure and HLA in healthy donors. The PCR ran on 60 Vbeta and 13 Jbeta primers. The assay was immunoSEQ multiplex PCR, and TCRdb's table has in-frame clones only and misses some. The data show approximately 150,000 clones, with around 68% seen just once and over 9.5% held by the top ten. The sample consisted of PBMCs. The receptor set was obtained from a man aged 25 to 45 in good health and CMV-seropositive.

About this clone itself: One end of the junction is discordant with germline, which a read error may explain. The CDR3 sequence is CATRGGNAEAFF. The CDR3 nucleotides are TGTGCCACAAGGGGGGGGAACGCTGAAGCTTTCTTT. This chain links TRBV19 with TRBJ1-1; D may be TRBD1 (6 bases). CDR1 LNHDA and CDR2 SQIVND come from the germline V gene (reference sequence). The CDR3 is made up of 12 amino acids. Combining the CDR3 with reference TRBV19 and TRBJ1-1 gives the whole variable domain DGGITQSPKYLFRKEGQNVTLSCEQNLNHDAMYWYRQDPGQGLRLIYYSQIVNDFQKGDIAEGYSVSREKKESFPLTVTSAQKNPTAFYLCATRGGNAEAFFGQGTRLTVV.

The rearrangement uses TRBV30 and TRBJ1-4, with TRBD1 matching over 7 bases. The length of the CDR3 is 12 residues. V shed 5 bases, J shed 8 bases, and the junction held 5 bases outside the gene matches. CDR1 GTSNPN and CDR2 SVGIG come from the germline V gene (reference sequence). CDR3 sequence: CAWDQGGEKLFF. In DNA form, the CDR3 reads TGTGCCTGGGATCAGGGGGGAGAAAAACTGTTTTTT.

The CDR3 sequence: CASSLVLGINSGNTIYF. For the CDR3, the DNA is TGTGCCAGCAGCTTAGTACTCGGGATAAACTCTGGAAACACCATATATTTT. The V and J genes are TRBV7-8 and TRBJ1-3; no firm D call. Germline CDR1 reads SGHVS; CDR2 reads FQNEAQ. Between the trimmed V and J ends, which lost 1 base and 0 bases, there was a span of 13 bases. This CDR3 contains 17 residues.

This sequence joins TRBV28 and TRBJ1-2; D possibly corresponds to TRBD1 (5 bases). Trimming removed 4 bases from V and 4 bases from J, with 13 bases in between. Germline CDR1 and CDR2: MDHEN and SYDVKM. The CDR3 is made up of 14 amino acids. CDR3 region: CASSSPGGGYGYTF. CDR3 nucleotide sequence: TGTGCCAGCAGTTCCCCGGGGGGGGGCTATGGCTACACCTTC.

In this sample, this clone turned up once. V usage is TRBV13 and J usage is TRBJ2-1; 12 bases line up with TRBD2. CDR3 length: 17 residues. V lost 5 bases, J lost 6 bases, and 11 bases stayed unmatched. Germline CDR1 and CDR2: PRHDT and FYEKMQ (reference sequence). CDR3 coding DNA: TGTGCCAGCAGCCGAGGGGAACTAGCGGGAGGATTCAATGAGCAGTTCTTC. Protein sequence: CASSRGELAGGFNEQFF. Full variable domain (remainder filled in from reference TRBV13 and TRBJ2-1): AAGVIQSPRHLIKEKRETATLKCYPIPRHDTVYWYQQGPGQDPQFLISFYEKMQSDKGSIPDRFSAQQFSDYHSELNMSSLELGDSALYFCASSRGELAGGFNEQFFGPGTRLTVL.

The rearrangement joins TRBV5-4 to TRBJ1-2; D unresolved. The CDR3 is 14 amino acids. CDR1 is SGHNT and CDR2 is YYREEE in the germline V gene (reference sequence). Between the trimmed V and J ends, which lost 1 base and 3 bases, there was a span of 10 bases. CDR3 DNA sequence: TGTGCCAGCAGCTTGAATCCGGAGGACTATGGCTACACCTTC. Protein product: CASSLNPEDYGYTF.

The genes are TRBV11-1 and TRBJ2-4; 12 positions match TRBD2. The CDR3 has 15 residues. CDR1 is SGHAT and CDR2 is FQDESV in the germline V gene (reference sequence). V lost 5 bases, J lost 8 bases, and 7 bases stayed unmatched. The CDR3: CASSRTSGVMDIQYF. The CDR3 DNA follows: TGTGCCAGCAGCCGGACTAGCGGGGTCATGGACATTCAGTACTTC.

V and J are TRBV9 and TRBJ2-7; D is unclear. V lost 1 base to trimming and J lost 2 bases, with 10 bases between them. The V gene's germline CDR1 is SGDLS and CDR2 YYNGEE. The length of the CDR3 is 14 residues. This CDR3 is CASSVLPEPYEQYF. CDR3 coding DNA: TGTGCCAGCAGCGTATTGCCAGAACCCTACGAGCAGTACTTC.